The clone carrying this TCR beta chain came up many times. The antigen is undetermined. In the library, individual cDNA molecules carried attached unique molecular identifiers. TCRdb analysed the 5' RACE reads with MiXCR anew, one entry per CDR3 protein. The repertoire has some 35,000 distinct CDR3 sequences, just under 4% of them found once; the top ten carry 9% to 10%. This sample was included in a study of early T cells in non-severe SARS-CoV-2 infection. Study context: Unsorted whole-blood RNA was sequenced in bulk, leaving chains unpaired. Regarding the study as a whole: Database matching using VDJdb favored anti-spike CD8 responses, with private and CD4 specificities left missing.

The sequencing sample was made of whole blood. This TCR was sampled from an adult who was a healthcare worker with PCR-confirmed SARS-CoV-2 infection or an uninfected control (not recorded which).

The CDR3, as DNA: TGTGCCAGCAGCCTCCGACTAGTAGGAGAGACCCAGTACTTC. Encoded protein: CASSLRLVGETQYF. The chain couples TRBV6-5 to TRBJ2-5; possible D gene TRBD2, 6 bases. This CDR3 spans 14 amino acids. Trimming took 6 bases from V and 4 from J, leaving 15 bases between them. Per germline, CDR1 MNHEY and CDR2 SVGAGI.